This entry lists 27 T cell receptor beta chains sequenced from one sample in a study of T cell repertoires in ileal Crohn's disease. Repertoires were generated with immunoSEQ multiplex PCR, while TCRdb's copy carries only in-frame clones and drops some. The table includes approximately 18,000 clones, 50% to 75% detected once. The sequenced sample consisted of ileal tissue. The receptors derive from an adult with Crohn's disease.

CDR3 amino acids: CASSSGPGGNQPQHF. For the CDR3, the DNA is TGCGCCAGCAGCTCCGGACCGGGAGGGAATCAGCCCCAGCATTTT. The chain carries TRBV4-3 and TRBJ1-5; D unclear. The CDR3 sequence is 15 residues long. V was cut by 5 bases and J by 4 bases, with 15 bases left in between. Germline CDR1 and CDR2: LGHNA and YSLEER.

In its sample, this clone ranks as medium-sized. This chain links TRBV19 with TRBJ2-1, with 8 bases that match TRBD2. This CDR3 spans 15 amino acids. V gave up 3 bases and J gave up 10 bases; unmatched junction bases: 11. Germline assignment: CDR1 LNHDA and CDR2 SQIVND (reference sequence). The chain's CDR3 is CASSISPGGGREQFF. The DNA for the CDR3 is TGTGCCAGTAGTATTTCGCCGGGAGGGGGAAGGGAGCAGTTCTTC.

For this clone: The junction departs from the called germline gene at one end, perhaps through a read error. DNA of the CDR3: TGTGCTAGCAGCCCCGGGACAGGGAGGGGGACAGATACGCAGTATTTT. Amino acids: CASSPGTGRGTDTQYF. This sequence joins TRBV7-7 and TRBJ2-3; 9 bases are a match to TRBD1. Germline CDR1 and CDR2: SSHAT and FNYEAQ (reference sequence). The CDR3 is 16 residues long. The complete variable domain, with remaining parts taken from reference TRBV7-7 and TRBJ2-3, reads GAGVSQSPRYKVTKRGQDVTLRCDPISSHATLYWYQQALGQGPEFLTYFNYEAQPDKSGLPSDRFSAERPEGSISTLTIQRTEQRDSAMYRCASSPGTGRGTDTQYFGPGTRLTVL.

V and J are TRBV27 and TRBJ2-7, with TRBD2 matching over 8 bases. The V gene end was trimmed by 2 bases and the J gene end by 1 base; junction bases not matched to a gene: 4. The CDR3 length is 15 residues. The germline gives CDR1 MNHEY, CDR2 SMNVEV (reference sequence). The CDR3, as DNA: TGTGCCAGCAGTTTAGGAGGGACTAGTTCCTACGAGCAGTACTTC. It specifies CASSLGGTSSYEQYF.

The chain links TRBV9 to TRBJ2-2, with D possibly TRBD2 on 5 matching bases. The CDR3 has 16 amino acids. Trimming took 1 base from V and 2 from J, leaving 12 bases between them. CDR1 and CDR2 (germline): SGDLS, YYNGEE. This CDR3 reads CASSVSGEPNTGELFF. CDR3 DNA sequence: TGTGCCAGCAGCGTAAGTGGGGAGCCCAACACCGGGGAGCTGTTTTTT.

This chain links TRBV6-1 with TRBJ2-7; D uncertain. V lost 5 bases to trimming and J lost 6 bases, with 11 bases between them. The CDR3 runs to 12 residues. Germline CDR1 MNHNS, CDR2 SASEGT. CDR3 sequence reads: CASSHLPPEQYF. Written as DNA, the CDR3 is TGTGCCAGCAGTCACCTACCTCCCGAGCAGTACTTC.

V gene TRBV4-2 combines with J gene TRBJ2-2, with a possible D match to TRBD2 (6 bases). The CDR3 runs to 15 residues. CDR1 and CDR2 from the germline V gene are LGHNA and YNFKEQ. The V gene lost 1 base and the J gene lost 5 bases, with 11 bases spanning the gap. CDR3 DNA sequence: TGTGCCAGCAGCCAAGCGGGAGTCGGGACCGGGGAGCTGTTTTTT. It encodes CASSQAGVGTGELFF.

The table lists this clone with a count of one. The genes are TRBV27 and TRBJ2-5; possible D gene TRBD2, 6 bases. This CDR3 region has 14 residues. V was shortened by 6 bases and J by 7 bases, with 18 bases between the two germline ends. CDR1 and CDR2 (germline): MNHEY, SMNVEV (reference sequence). In DNA form, the CDR3 reads TGTGCCAGCAGACTGCGACTAGTCGATCGGACCCAGTACTTC. Its translation is CASRLRLVDRTQYF.

The rearrangement uses TRBV4-2 and TRBJ1-5, with 9 bases matching TRBD1. Germline V gene lookup returns CDR1 LGHNA and CDR2 YNFKEQ. J was trimmed by 6 bases and V by 5 bases; bases with no gene match: 5. There are 14 residues in the CDR3. The CDR3 nucleotides are TGTGCCAGCAGCACCGGGACAGGGATTCAGCCCCAGCATTTT. It translates to CASSTGTGIQPQHF.

The V and J genes are TRBV6-5 and TRBJ2-1, with 7 bases aligning to TRBD2. Trimming cost V 5 bases and J 5 bases; bases outside gene matches: 6. Germline-derived CDR1 and CDR2 are MNHEY and SVGAGI. The CDR3 is 14 residues long. The CDR3 protein is CASSDPGTNNEQFF. CDR3 DNA sequence: TGTGCCAGCAGTGACCCCGGGACTAACAATGAGCAGTTCTTC.

This clone came up a few times. The chain links TRBV28 to TRBJ2-6; D call uncertain. The CDR3 covers 14 residues. Germline CDR1 is MDHEN and CDR2 is SYDVKM. Trimming took off 3 bases at V and 0 bases at J, with 3 bases between the two ends. CDR3 sequence: CASSFISGANVLTF. CDR3 nucleotide sequence: TGTGCCAGCAGTTTCATCTCTGGGGCCAACGTCCTGACTTTC.

CDR3 amino acids: CASSLGQPTYGYTF. CDR3 in DNA: TGTGCCAGCTCACTGGGACAGCCGACCTATGGCTACACCTTC. The chain links TRBV18 to TRBJ1-2, with TRBD1 matching 7 bases. The CDR3 length is 14 residues. Germline lookup yields CDR1 KGHSH and CDR2 LQKENI. The V gene end was trimmed by 4 bases and the J gene end by 4 bases; junction bases not matched to a gene: 6.

Points on this clone: Distinct nucleotide sequences in the sample also encode this CDR3. J is TRBJ2-5 and V is TRBV18, with D maybe TRBD1 (6 bases). Trimming took 2 bases from V and 5 from J, leaving 9 bases between them. Germline V gene data show CDR1 as KGHSH and CDR2 as LQKENI. The CDR3 is made up of 13 amino acids. The CDR3 reads CASSPGGGETQYF. In DNA, the CDR3 is TGTGCCAGCTCACCAGGGGGCGGCGAGACCCAGTACTTC.

The chain joins TRBV5-6 to TRBJ1-5; D is possibly TRBD1 (5 bases). This CDR3 has 19 amino acids. Germline lookup yields CDR1 SGHDT and CDR2 YYEEEE. V was clipped by 4 bases and J by 6 bases, with 29 bases between them. The DNA of the CDR3 is TGTGCCAGCAGCCACATCATTGATCCGGGACCCCGCGGGAGTCAGCCCCAGCATTTT. It yields the protein CASSHIIDPGPRGSQPQHF.

CDR3 residues: CASSVVLAGGVNEQFF. DNA of the CDR3: TGTGCCAGCAGCGTAGTACTAGCGGGAGGTGTCAATGAGCAGTTCTTC. The chain links TRBV9 to TRBJ2-1; 12 nucleotides agree with TRBD2. CDR3 size: 16 residues. Trimming cost V 0 bases and J 6 bases; bases outside gene matches: 4. CDR1 SGDLS and CDR2 YYNGEE come from the germline V gene.

The chain is built from TRBV2 and TRBJ2-2, with D perhaps TRBD2 (5 bases). This CDR3 spans 13 amino acids. Trimming stripped 6 bases from V and 9 bases from J, with 14 bases between. Per germline, CDR1 SNHLY and CDR2 FYNNEI. The CDR3 region is CASRGDGSRELFF. In nucleotides, the CDR3 is TGTGCCAGCAGGGGAGACGGCTCCAGGGAGCTGTTTTTT.

The chain joins TRBV2 to TRBJ2-7; 12 bases fit TRBD1. Trimming at V came to 7 bases and at J to 4 bases, leaving 5 bases not matched to a gene. Germline CDR1 reads SNHLY; CDR2 reads FYNNEI. CDR3 length: 14 amino acids. CDR3 coding DNA: TGTGCCAGCACAGGGACAGGGGGCAAGTACGAGCAGTACTTC. As protein: CASTGTGGKYEQYF.

The chain has TRBV11-3 and TRBJ1-1, with TRBD1 matching 8 bases. The CDR3 covers 14 residues. Germline V CDR1 and CDR2: SGHNT, YENEEA. The V gene end was trimmed by 5 bases and the J gene end by 3 bases; junction bases not matched to a gene: 5. Written as DNA, the CDR3 is TGTGCCAGCAGCGCCGGACAGGGACACACTGAAGCTTTCTTT. Its translation: CASSAGQGHTEAFF.

This rearrangement joins TRBV2 to TRBJ2-1; 11 positions agree with TRBD2. The CDR3 loop spans 14 amino acids. V shed 6 bases and J 7 bases; nucleotides not matched to a gene: 5. CDR1 and CDR2 (germline): SNHLY, FYNNEI. CDR3 in amino acids: CASRRASGRNEQFF. Written as DNA, the CDR3 is TGTGCCAGCAGGAGGGCTAGCGGGAGGAATGAGCAGTTCTTC.

This clone has only a few counts. The CDR3 DNA reads as TGTGCCAGCAGTCCAACAGGGGTGGTTACTGAAGCTTTCTTT. Translating it yields CASSPTGVVTEAFF. The chain couples TRBV28 to TRBJ1-1; 7 bases align to TRBD1. The CDR3 covers 14 residues. Trimming at V came to 5 bases and at J to 5 bases, leaving 8 bases not matched to a gene. The germline CDR1 and CDR2 sequences are MDHEN and SYDVKM.

The rearrangement joins TRBV30 to TRBJ2-1, with TRBD1 matching 7 bases. The CDR3 is 16 residues long. From germline, CDR1 is GTSNPN and CDR2 SVGIG (reference sequence). Trimming removed 0 bases from V and 5 bases from J; junction bases left unmatched: 10. Here the CDR3 DNA reads TGTGCCTGGAGTGTACAGGGGATAGCGAGGAACAATGAGCAGTTCTTC. It yields the protein CAWSVQGIARNNEQFF.

The chain uses TRBV6-4 and TRBJ2-7; a possible D gene is TRBD1 (6 bases). Germline CDR1 and CDR2: MRHNA and SNTAGT. This CDR3 region has 16 residues. Between the trimmed V and J ends, which lost 6 bases and 3 bases, there was a span of 21 bases. CDR3 region: CASRTLGAAYVYEQYF. As DNA, the CDR3 is TGTGCCAGCAGGACCTTGGGGGCGGCGTATGTCTACGAGCAGTACTTC.

This clone was seen a handful of times. The gene calls are TRBV7-6 and TRBJ1-5; TRBD1 aligns across 7 bases. Germline CDR1 SGHVS, CDR2 FNYEAQ. V was clipped by 0 bases and J by 10 bases; unmatched bases: 3. This CDR3 contains 13 residues. The CDR3 DNA is TGTGCCAGCAGCTTAGCGAGACAGGGCCCCCAGCATTTT. Protein sequence: CASSLARQGPQHF.

The CDR3 loop reads CAWSAPQGGRQPQHF. CDR3 DNA: TGTGCCTGGAGTGCTCCCCAGGGTGGCCGTCAGCCCCAGCATTTT. The J gene is TRBJ1-5, the V gene TRBV30; tentatively, D is TRBD1 (5 bases). V gave up 1 base and J gave up 6 bases, with 16 bases separating them. Germline loops: CDR1 GTSNPN, CDR2 SVGIG (reference sequence). This CDR3 is built from 15 residues.

The chain uses TRBV5-4 and TRBJ2-2, with D maybe TRBD1 (6 bases). The CDR3 is made up of 16 amino acids. Germline V CDR1 and CDR2: SGHNT, YYREEE (reference sequence). V was clipped by 1 base and J by 6 bases, with 16 bases between them. CDR3 protein: CASSLRIGGYAGELFF. CDR3 nucleotide sequence: TGTGCCAGCAGCTTGCGAATAGGGGGATACGCCGGGGAGCTGTTTTTT. The entire variable domain, with the rest obtained from reference TRBV5-4 and TRBJ2-2, is as follows: ETGVTQSPTHLIKTRGQQVTLRCSSQSGHNTVSWYQQALGQGPQFIFQYYREEENGRGNFPPRFSGLQFPNYSSELNVNALELDDSALYLCASSLRIGGYAGELFFGEGSRLTVL.

The rearrangement links TRBV5-6 to TRBJ1-1; D unclear. Trimming cost V 4 bases and J 5 bases, with 30 bases left between them. The germline V gene has CDR1 SGHDT and CDR2 YYEEEE. This CDR3 comprises 19 residues. DNA for the CDR3: TGTGCCAGCAGCCTCATTAAAGGGCGGGGAAGTAGAAAGAGGACTGAAGCTTTCTTT. Translating it yields CASSLIKGRGSRKRTEAFF.

The chain recombines TRBV29-1 with TRBJ2-5; maybe TRBD1 (6 bases). V lost 3 bases, J lost 4 bases, and 15 bases lay in between. The CDR3 totals 14 residues. The germline V gene encodes CDR1 SQVTM and CDR2 ANQGSEA. The CDR3 spells CSVDGDTRGETQYF. In nucleotides, the CDR3 is TGCAGCGTTGATGGGGACACCCGAGGAGAGACCCAGTACTTC.